The 20 T cell receptor beta chains presented below share a single source sample, sequenced in a study of OX40 agonist ivuxolimab in advanced cancers. Sequenced by immunoSEQ multiplex PCR; TCRdb stores in-frame clones only, minus some. In the table there are 95,000 to 120,000 clones, approximately 90% of which are singletons. The material sequenced was CD4+ or CD8+ T cells sorted from blood, taken in a trial of the OX40 agonist ivuxolimab. All receptors come from an adult with an advanced solid tumor such as melanoma, head and neck, liver or kidney cancer.

The chain carries TRBV10-3 and TRBJ2-2; 9 bases fit TRBD2. J gave up 3 bases and V 6 bases, and 8 bases lay outside the gene matches. The CDR3 runs to 16 residues. Per germline, CDR1 ENHRY and CDR2 SYGVKD. The CDR3 spells CAISRTSVTDTGELFF. The CDR3 region has the DNA TGTGCCATCAGCCGGACTAGCGTAACCGACACCGGGGAGCTGTTTTTT.

This clone was seen a few times. This chain links TRBV10-1 with TRBJ2-7; 9 bases map to TRBD2. CDR1 and CDR2 (germline): WNHNN, SYGVQD (reference sequence). The V segment lost 0 bases and the J segment 10 bases; nucleotides outside the gene matches: 10. The CDR3 length is 15 residues. CDR3 in amino acids: CASSESGREGTEQYF. The CDR3 coding sequence is TGCGCCAGCAGTGAGTCGGGGCGGGAGGGCACGGAACAGTACTTC.

The chain joins TRBV6-6 to TRBJ1-6; D remains unclear. This CDR3 is 14 amino acids long. The V gene lost 6 bases and the J gene lost 0 bases, with 6 bases spanning the gap. Germline V gives CDR1 MNHNY, CDR2 SVGAGI (reference sequence). CDR3 coding DNA: TGTGCCAGCAGGCCGAGCTCCTATAATTCACCCCTCCACTTT. Translated, it gives CASRPSSYNSPLHF.

The CDR3 sequence: CASSPGQDNYGYTF. As DNA, the CDR3 is TGCGCCAGCAGCCCGGGACAGGACAACTATGGCTACACCTTC. V gene TRBV5-1 combines with J gene TRBJ1-2; 8 bases are a match to TRBD1. The V segment lost 4 bases and the J segment 2 bases; nucleotides outside the gene matches: 4. Germline V gene sequence: CDR1 SGHRS, CDR2 YFSETQ. The CDR3 totals 14 residues.

The rearrangement links TRBV7-6 to TRBJ2-1; 7 bases align to TRBD2. The CDR3 covers 15 residues. V gave up 2 bases and J gave up 9 bases; unmatched junction bases: 10. Germline V CDR1 and CDR2: SGHVS, FNYEAQ. This CDR3 is CASSLFERGFGEQFF. The CDR3 bases are TGTGCCAGCAGCTTATTCGAGCGGGGCTTCGGTGAGCAGTTCTTC. The full variable domain, with the rest looked up from reference TRBV7-6 and TRBJ2-1, is GAGVSQSPRYKVTKRGQDVALRCDPISGHVSLYWYRQALGQGPEFLTYFNYEAQQDKSGLPNDRFSAERPEGSISTLTIQRTEQRDSAMYRCASSLFERGFGEQFFGPGTRLTVL.

CDR3 DNA sequence: TGCGCCAGCAGCCGCGAGGGCACAGATACGCAGTATTTT. This sequence encodes CASSREGTDTQYF. The gene calls are TRBV5-1 and TRBJ2-3; D unresolved. V was cut by 4 bases and J by 1 base, with 7 bases left in between. The CDR3 spans 13 residues. The V gene's germline CDR1 is SGHRS and CDR2 YFSETQ.

The chain has TRBV19 and TRBJ2-1; TRBD2 matches at 10 bases. The length of the CDR3 is 15 residues. J lost 2 bases, V lost 6 bases, and 4 bases had no gene match. In germline, CDR1 is LNHDA, CDR2 SQIVND (reference sequence). As DNA, the CDR3 is TGTGCCAGTAGGACAGCGGGAGGGCCCTACAATGAGCAGTTCTTC. It specifies CASRTAGGPYNEQFF.

The chain carries TRBV6-1 and TRBJ1-5, with 7 bases aligning to TRBD1. Germline CDR1 reads MNHNS; CDR2 reads SASEGT. The J segment lost 3 bases and the V segment lost 6 bases, leaving 5 bases of the junction unmatched. The CDR3 consists of 14 residues. This chain's CDR3 is CASSPGQFNQPQHF. For the CDR3, the DNA is TGTGCCAGCAGCCCGGGACAGTTCAATCAGCCCCAGCATTTT.

This clone was recorded once. The chain links TRBV18 to TRBJ1-1; D call uncertain. The germline V and J ends were trimmed by 3 bases and 2 bases, with 16 bases remaining between them. Germline V gives CDR1 KGHSH, CDR2 LQKENI. The CDR3 contains 16 residues. For the CDR3, the DNA is TGTGCCAGCTCACCGTTTTCCGCAATCGCCAACACTGAAGCTTTCTTT. This codes for CASSPFSAIANTEAFF.

The chain is built from TRBV6-4 and TRBJ2-2; weak D call: TRBD2 (5 bases). The CDR3 is 15 amino acids. Germline CDR1 reads MRHNA; CDR2 reads SNTAGT. Trimming shortened V by 2 bases and J by 6 bases, and 13 bases separated the two germline ends. CDR3 sequence: CASSDEASQPGELFF. The CDR3 DNA reads as TGTGCCAGCAGTGACGAGGCTAGCCAGCCCGGGGAGCTGTTTTTT.

This clone has more than one count but fewer than ten. This chain uses TRBV5-1 with TRBJ2-2, with 7 bases lining up with TRBD1. This CDR3 comprises 15 residues. From germline, CDR1 is SGHRS and CDR2 YFSETQ. The junction had 3 bases not matched to a gene; V was cut back by 0 bases and J by 4 bases. The CDR3 DNA is TGCGCCAGCAGCTTGGGGGACAGATTCACCGGGGAGCTGTTTTTT. It translates to CASSLGDRFTGELFF.

The chain recombines TRBV6-1 with TRBJ2-7; maybe TRBD2 (5 bases). Trimming took off 3 bases at V and 6 bases at J, with 6 bases between the two ends. Germline lookup yields CDR1 MNHNS and CDR2 SASEGT. The CDR3 runs 11 residues. The CDR3 DNA is TGTGCCAGCAGTGAGGCGGGCGAGCAGTACTTC. Residues: CASSEAGEQYF.

The chain is built from TRBV6-1 and TRBJ2-7; 8 positions agree with TRBD2. J gave up 5 bases and V 8 bases, and 11 bases lay outside the gene matches. This CDR3 has 14 residues. The germline V gene encodes CDR1 MNHNS and CDR2 SASEGT. The CDR3 protein is CASGTRGGADEQYF. In nucleotides, the CDR3 is TGTGCCAGCGGTACTCGGGGGGGAGCAGACGAGCAGTACTTC.

The CDR3 loop is CASSQTGAEKLFF. The CDR3 DNA reads TGTGCCAGCAGTCAGACAGGGGCTGAAAAACTGTTTTTT. The chain couples TRBV9 to TRBJ1-4; 8 nucleotides line up with TRBD1. CDR3 length equals 13 residues. Germline V lookup: CDR1 SGDLS, CDR2 YYNGEE. The V segment lost 5 bases and the J segment 7 bases; nucleotides outside the gene matches: 4.

The chain recombines TRBV6-1 with TRBJ1-5; weak D call: TRBD1 (5 bases). This CDR3 has 15 residues. The germline gives CDR1 MNHNS, CDR2 SASEGT. The V end was cut by 6 bases, the J end by 3 bases, with 15 bases between. The CDR3 spells CASRVTEKFNQPQHF. CDR3 coding DNA: TGTGCCAGCAGGGTGACAGAGAAATTCAATCAGCCCCAGCATTTT.

The chain recombines TRBV5-1 with TRBJ1-2; D is uncertain. The length of the CDR3 is 13 residues. The V gene lost 0 bases and the J gene lost 7 bases, with 10 bases spanning the gap. Germline-derived CDR1 and CDR2 are SGHRS and YFSETQ. The CDR3, as DNA: TGCGCCAGCAGCTTGGCCCGGGAAGGTGGCTACACCTTC. It translates to CASSLAREGGYTF. Variable domain in full (rest from reference TRBV5-1 and TRBJ1-2): KAGVTQTPRYLIKTRGQQVTLSCSPISGHRSVSWYQQTPGQGLQFLFEYFSETQRNKGNFPGRFSGRQFSNSRSEMNVSTLELGDSALYLCASSLAREGGYTFGSGTRLTVV.

V and J are TRBV18 and TRBJ1-1, with a weak D call TRBD1 (6 bases). The CDR3 sequence is 12 residues long. Looked up from germline, CDR1 is KGHSH and CDR2 is LQKENI. Between the trimmed V and J ends, which lost 6 bases and 8 bases, there was a span of 13 bases. CDR3 loop: CASSRGAGEAFF. The CDR3 nucleotides read TGTGCCAGCTCGCGGGGGGCCGGGGAAGCTTTCTTT.

The rearrangement links TRBV5-1 to TRBJ1-2; no firm D call. The CDR3 totals 15 residues. Germline V gives CDR1 SGHRS, CDR2 YFSETQ. V was shortened by 0 bases and J by 10 bases, with 19 bases between the two germline ends. Here the CDR3 DNA reads TGCGCCAGCAGCTTGGTTATAGGAGCCGATTTTGCCTACACCTTC. Translation gives CASSLVIGADFAYTF.

This clone was counted a single time. The rearrangement joins TRBV2 to TRBJ2-1, with D possibly matching TRBD2 (7 bases). The CDR3 has 13 residues. The V gene's germline CDR1 is SNHLY and CDR2 FYNNEI. The V end lost 9 bases, the J end lost 7 bases, and 16 bases lay between the germline ends. CDR3 nucleotides: TGTGCCAGTAAGGGGGGGGATCGGAATGAGCAGTTCTTC. As protein: CASKGGDRNEQFF.

The chain has TRBV12-5 and TRBJ2-5; TRBD2 matches 10 bases. V lost 5 bases and J lost 5; bases outside the gene matches: 17. The CDR3 has 18 amino acids. Germline V gene sequence: CDR1 LGHNT, CDR2 FRNRAP. The CDR3, as DNA: TGTGCTAGTGGTCCCCCACAGCGGGAGGGCCTTCGTGGGGAGACCCAGTACTTC. Amino acid sequence: CASGPPQREGLRGETQYF.